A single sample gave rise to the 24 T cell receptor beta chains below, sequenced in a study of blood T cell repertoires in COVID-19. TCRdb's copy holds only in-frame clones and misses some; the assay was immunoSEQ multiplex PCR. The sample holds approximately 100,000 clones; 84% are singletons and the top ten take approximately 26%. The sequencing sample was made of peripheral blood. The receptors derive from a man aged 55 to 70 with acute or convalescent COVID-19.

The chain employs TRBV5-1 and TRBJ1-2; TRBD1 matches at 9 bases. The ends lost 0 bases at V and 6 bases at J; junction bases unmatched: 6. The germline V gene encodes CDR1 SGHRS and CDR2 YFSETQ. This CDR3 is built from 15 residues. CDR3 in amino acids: CASSLEGGTGNGYTF. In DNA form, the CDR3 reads TGCGCCAGCAGCTTGGAAGGGGGGACAGGGAATGGCTACACCTTC.

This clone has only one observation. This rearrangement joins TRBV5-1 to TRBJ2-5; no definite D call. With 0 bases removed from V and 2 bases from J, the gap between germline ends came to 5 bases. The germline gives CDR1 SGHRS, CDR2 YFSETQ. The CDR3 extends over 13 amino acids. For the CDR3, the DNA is TGCGCCAGCAGCTTGGGGCAGCAAGAGACCCAGTACTTC. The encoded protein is CASSLGQQETQYF. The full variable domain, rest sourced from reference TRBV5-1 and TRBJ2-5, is KAGVTQTPRYLIKTRGQQVTLSCSPISGHRSVSWYQQTPGQGLQFLFEYFSETQRNKGNFPGRFSGRQFSNSRSEMNVSTLELGDSALYLCASSLGQQETQYFGPGTRLLVL.

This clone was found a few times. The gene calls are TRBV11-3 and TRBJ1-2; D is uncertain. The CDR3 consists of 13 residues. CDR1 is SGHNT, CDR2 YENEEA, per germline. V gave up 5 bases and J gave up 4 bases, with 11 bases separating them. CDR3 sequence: CASSPTAPYGYTF. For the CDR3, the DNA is TGTGCCAGCAGCCCTACAGCTCCCTATGGCTACACCTTC.

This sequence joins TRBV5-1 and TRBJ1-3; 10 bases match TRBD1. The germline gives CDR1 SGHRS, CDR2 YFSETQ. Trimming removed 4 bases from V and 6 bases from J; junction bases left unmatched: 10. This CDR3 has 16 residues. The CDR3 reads CASSAGTGVRLNTIYF. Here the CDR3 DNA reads TGCGCCAGCAGCGCCGGGACAGGGGTACGGTTAAACACCATATATTTT.

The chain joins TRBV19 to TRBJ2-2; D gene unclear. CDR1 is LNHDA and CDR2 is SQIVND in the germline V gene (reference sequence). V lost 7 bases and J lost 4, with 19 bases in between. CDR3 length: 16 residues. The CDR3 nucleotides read TGTGCCAGTACCACGCCCGAGAGACTGGGCACCGGGGAGCTGTTTTTT. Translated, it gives CASTTPERLGTGELFF. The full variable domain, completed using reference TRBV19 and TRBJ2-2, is DGGITQSPKYLFRKEGQNVTLSCEQNLNHDAMYWYRQDPGQGLRLIYYSQIVNDFQKGDIAEGYSVSREKKESFPLTVTSAQKNPTAFYLCASTTPERLGTGELFFGEGSRLTVL.

In DNA form, the CDR3 reads TGCGCCAGCAGCTTATGGGGGCGCGAGACAGATACGCAGTATTTT. Protein: CASSLWGRETDTQYF. The V call is TRBV5-1, the J call TRBJ2-3, with D possibly TRBD1 on 6 matching bases. CDR1 SGHRS and CDR2 YFSETQ come from the germline V gene. V shed 2 bases and J shed 3 bases, with 13 bases lying between them. The CDR3 consists of 15 residues.

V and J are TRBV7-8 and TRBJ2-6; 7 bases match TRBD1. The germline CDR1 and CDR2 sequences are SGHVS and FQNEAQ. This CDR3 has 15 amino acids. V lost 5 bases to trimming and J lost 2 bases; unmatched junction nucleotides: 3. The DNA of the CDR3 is TGTGCCAGCAGCCGGGACAGAACTGGGGCCAACGTCCTGACTTTC. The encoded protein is CASSRDRTGANVLTF.

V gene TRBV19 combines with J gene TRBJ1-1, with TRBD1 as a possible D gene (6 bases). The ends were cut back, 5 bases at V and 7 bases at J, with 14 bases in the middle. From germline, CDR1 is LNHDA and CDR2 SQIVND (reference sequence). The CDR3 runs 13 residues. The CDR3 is CASSRTDRGEAFF. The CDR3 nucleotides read TGTGCCAGTAGTCGGACAGATAGAGGTGAAGCTTTCTTT.

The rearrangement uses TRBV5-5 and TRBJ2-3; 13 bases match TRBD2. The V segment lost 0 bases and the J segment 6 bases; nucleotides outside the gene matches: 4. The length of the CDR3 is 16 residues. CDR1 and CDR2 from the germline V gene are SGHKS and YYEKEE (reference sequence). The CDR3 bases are TGTGCCAGCAGCTTGGGGACTAGCGGGAGTACTGATACGCAGTATTTT. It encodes CASSLGTSGSTDTQYF.

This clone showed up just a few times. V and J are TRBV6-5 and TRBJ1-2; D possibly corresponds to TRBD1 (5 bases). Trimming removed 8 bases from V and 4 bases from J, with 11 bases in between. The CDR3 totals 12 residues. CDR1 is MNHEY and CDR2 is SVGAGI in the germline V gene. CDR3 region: CASGGSFYGYTF. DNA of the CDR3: TGTGCCAGCGGGGGGAGCTTCTATGGCTACACCTTC.

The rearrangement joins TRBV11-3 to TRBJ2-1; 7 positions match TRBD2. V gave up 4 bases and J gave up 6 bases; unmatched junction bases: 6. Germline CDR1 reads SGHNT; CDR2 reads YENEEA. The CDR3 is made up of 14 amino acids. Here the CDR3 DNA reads TGTGCCAGCAGCTCAGGACTAGTTGGCAATGAGCAGTTCTTC. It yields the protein CASSSGLVGNEQFF.

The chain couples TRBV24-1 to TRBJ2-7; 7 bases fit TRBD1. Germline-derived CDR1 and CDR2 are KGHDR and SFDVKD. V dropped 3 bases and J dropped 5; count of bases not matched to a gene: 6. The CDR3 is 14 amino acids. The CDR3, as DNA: TGTGCCACCAGTGATCCCGGGGACAGCCACGAGCAGTACTTC. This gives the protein CATSDPGDSHEQYF.

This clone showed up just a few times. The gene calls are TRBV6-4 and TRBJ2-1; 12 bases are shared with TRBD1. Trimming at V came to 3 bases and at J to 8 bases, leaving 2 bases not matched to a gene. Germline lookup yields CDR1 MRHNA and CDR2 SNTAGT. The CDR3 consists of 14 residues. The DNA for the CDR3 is TGTGCCAGCAGTGAGGGACAGGGGGCGGATGAGCAGTTCTTC. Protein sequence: CASSEGQGADEQFF.

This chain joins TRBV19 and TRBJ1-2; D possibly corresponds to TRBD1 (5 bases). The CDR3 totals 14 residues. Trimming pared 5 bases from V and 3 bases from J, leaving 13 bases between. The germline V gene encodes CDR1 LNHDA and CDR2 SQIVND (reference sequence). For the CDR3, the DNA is TGTGCCAGTAGTCTGGACATTCAATACTATGGCTACACCTTC. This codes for CASSLDIQYYGYTF.

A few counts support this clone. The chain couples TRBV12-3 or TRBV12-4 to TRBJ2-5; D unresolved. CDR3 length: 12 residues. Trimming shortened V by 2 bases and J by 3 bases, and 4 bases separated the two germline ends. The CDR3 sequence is CASSLREETQYF. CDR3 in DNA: TGTGCCAGCAGTTTACGCGAAGAGACCCAGTACTTC.

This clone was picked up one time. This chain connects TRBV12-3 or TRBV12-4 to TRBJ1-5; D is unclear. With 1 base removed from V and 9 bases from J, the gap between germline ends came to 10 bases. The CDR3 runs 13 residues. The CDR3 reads CASSLELGGPQHF. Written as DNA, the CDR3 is TGTGCCAGCAGTTTAGAACTGGGAGGGCCCCAGCATTTT.

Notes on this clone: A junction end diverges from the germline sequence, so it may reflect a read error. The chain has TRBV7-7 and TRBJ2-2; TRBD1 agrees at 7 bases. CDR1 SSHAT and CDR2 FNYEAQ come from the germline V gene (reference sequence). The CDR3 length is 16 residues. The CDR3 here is CASSLGTARFTGELFF. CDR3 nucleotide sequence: TGTGCTAGCAGCTTAGGGACAGCCAGGTTCACCGGGGAGCTGTTTTTT. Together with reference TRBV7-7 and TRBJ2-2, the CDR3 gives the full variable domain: GAGVSQSPRYKVTKRGQDVTLRCDPISSHATLYWYQQALGQGPEFLTYFNYEAQPDKSGLPSDRFSAERPEGSISTLTIQRTEQRDSAMYRCASSLGTARFTGELFFGEGSRLTVL.

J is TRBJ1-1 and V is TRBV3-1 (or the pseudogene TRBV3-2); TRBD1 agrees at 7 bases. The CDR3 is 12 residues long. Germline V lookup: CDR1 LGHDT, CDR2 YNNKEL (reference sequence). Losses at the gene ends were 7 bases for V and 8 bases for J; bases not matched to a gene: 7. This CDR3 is CASKLDREEAFF. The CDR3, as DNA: TGTGCCAGCAAACTTGACAGGGAAGAAGCTTTCTTT.

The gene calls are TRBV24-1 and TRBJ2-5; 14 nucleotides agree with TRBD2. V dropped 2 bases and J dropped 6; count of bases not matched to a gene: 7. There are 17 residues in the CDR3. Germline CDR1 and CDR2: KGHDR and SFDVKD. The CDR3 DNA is TGTGCCACCAGTGATTGGCCGACTAGCGGGGGGGTGAAGACCCAGTACTTC. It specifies CATSDWPTSGGVKTQYF.

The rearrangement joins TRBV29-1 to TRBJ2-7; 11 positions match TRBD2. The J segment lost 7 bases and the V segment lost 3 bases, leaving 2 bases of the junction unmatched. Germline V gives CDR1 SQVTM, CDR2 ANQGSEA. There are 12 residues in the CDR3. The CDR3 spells CSVEWTSGEQYF. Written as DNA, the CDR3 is TGCAGCGTTGAGTGGACTAGCGGGGAGCAGTACTTC.

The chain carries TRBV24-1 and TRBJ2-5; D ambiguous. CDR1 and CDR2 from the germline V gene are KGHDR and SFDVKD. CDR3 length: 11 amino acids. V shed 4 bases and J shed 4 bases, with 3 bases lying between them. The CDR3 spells CATSERETQYF. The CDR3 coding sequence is TGTGCCACCAGTGAGCGAGAGACCCAGTACTTC.

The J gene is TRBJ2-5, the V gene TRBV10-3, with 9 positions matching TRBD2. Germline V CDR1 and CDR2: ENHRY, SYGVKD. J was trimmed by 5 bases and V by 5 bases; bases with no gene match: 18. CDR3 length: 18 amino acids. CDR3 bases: TGTGCCATCAGTAGTCAACCCACTAGCGGGCTCGCGCATGAGACCCAGTACTTC. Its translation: CAISSQPTSGLAHETQYF.

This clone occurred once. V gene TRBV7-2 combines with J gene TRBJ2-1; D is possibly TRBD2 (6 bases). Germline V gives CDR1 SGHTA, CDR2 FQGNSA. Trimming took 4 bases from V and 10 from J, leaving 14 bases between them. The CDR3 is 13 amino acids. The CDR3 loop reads CASSSDDSGEQFF. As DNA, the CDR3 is TGTGCCAGCAGCTCAGACGATAGCGGCGAGCAGTTCTTC.

CDR3 sequence: CSVNPMTGVDTEAFF. The CDR3 DNA is TGCAGCGTCAACCCGATGACAGGGGTGGACACTGAAGCTTTCTTT. This sequence joins TRBV29-1 and TRBJ1-1; 8 bases are a match to TRBD1. This CDR3 has 15 residues. V lost 6 bases, J lost 3 bases, and 12 bases stayed unmatched. Germline CDR1 SQVTM, CDR2 ANQGSEA. The whole variable domain, remainder taken from reference TRBV29-1 and TRBJ1-1, is SAVISQKPSRDICQRGTSLTIQCQVDSQVTMMFWYRQQPGQSLTLIATANQGSEATYESGFVIDKFPISRPNLTFSTLTVSNMSPEDSSIYLCSVNPMTGVDTEAFFGQGTRLTVV.